This TCR beta chain was obtained from a study of blood T cell repertoires in COVID-19. Study information: In each case, the material was cDNA or gDNA derived from T cells, B-cell-depleted T cells, or PBMCs.

The CDR3 loop spans 13 amino acids. Per germline, CDR1 LGHDT and CDR2 YNNKEL (reference sequence). Unmatched junction bases numbered 3, after V lost 6 bases and J lost 5 bases. This clone showed up just once. As processed by the authors: Using reference gene primer amplification, nucleated cell counts were estimated. Only in-frame clones appear in the TCRdb table, and some are missing; sequencing was by immunoSEQ multiplex PCR. Clone size and V and J calls were adopted from that table, with D and trimming inferred from the DNA. The table has more than 250,000 clones, around 85% seen once. The chain has TRBV3-1 (or the pseudogene TRBV3-2) and TRBJ2-2; TRBD1 matches at 7 bases. This receptor was obtained from a woman aged 25 to 45 who had recovered from COVID-19. The sample was peripheral blood. The CDR3 reads CASRTTGTGELFF. The CDR3, as DNA: TGTGCCAGCAGGACGACAGGGACCGGGGAGCTGTTTTTT.